A single sample is the source of the 23 T cell receptor beta chains below, sequenced in a study of OX40 agonist ivuxolimab in advanced cancers. This table comes from immunoSEQ multiplex PCR, and its TCRdb copy is limited to in-frame clones, with some not included. Seen here are fewer than 80,000 clones, 80% to 90% observed once, and the top ten hold 4%. The sequencing here drew on CD4+ or CD8+ T cells sorted from blood, taken in a trial of the OX40 agonist ivuxolimab. Receptor source: an adult with an advanced solid tumor such as melanoma, head and neck, liver or kidney cancer.

Turning to this clone: Sequence at one end of the junction differs from germline and may be a read error. V gene TRBV7-9 combines with J gene TRBJ2-7; a possible D gene is TRBD2 (5 bases). This CDR3 is built from 15 residues. CDR1 is SEHNR and CDR2 is FQNEAQ in the germline V gene (reference sequence). CDR3 nucleotide sequence: TGTGCCAGCAGCCCTATCGCGGGTCCCTCCTACGAGCAGCACTTC. Its protein product is CASSPIAGPSYEQHF.

This clone was counted a single time. The rearrangement joins TRBV27 to TRBJ1-5, with D perhaps matching TRBD1 (5 bases). Trimming cost V 3 bases and J 2 bases, with 11 bases left between them. The CDR3 is 15 residues long. Germline V gene data show CDR1 as MNHEY and CDR2 as SMNVEV (reference sequence). CDR3: CASSFGGARNQPQHF. The DNA for the CDR3 is TGTGCCAGCAGTTTTGGAGGGGCGCGCAATCAGCCCCAGCATTTT.

The rearrangement joins TRBV2 to TRBJ2-5; the match to TRBD2 covers 8 bases. CDR1 is SNHLY, CDR2 FYNNEI, per germline. Losses at the gene ends were 1 base for V and 4 bases for J; bases not matched to a gene: 2. The CDR3 is made up of 14 amino acids. DNA of the CDR3: TGTGCCAGCAGTGAAGAGGCGGGGGGAGAGACCCAGTACTTC. Translated, it gives CASSEEAGGETQYF.

The chain carries TRBV11-2 and TRBJ2-2; D might be TRBD1 or TRBD2, each matching 5 bases. This CDR3 comprises 16 residues. CDR1 and CDR2 (germline): SGHAT, FQNNGV. Trimming left V 1 base short and J 0 bases short, with 9 bases between. For the CDR3, the DNA is TGTGCCAGCAGCTTAGGTCCGGGACCGAACACCGGGGAGCTGTTTTTT. Translating it yields CASSLGPGPNTGELFF.

V usage is TRBV7-9 and J usage is TRBJ1-2; D ambiguous. Germline CDR1 reads SEHNR; CDR2 reads FQNEAQ (reference sequence). Trimming stripped 5 bases from V and 2 bases from J, with 12 bases between. This CDR3 is 14 amino acids long. The CDR3 protein is CASSRAEYNYGYTF. The CDR3 DNA is TGTGCCAGCAGCCGCGCGGAGTACAACTATGGCTACACCTTC.

The rearrangement links TRBV5-4 to TRBJ1-4, with D maybe TRBD1 (6 bases). V lost 1 base, J lost 5 bases, and 12 bases lay in between. There are 15 residues in the CDR3. Germline V gene sequence: CDR1 SGHNT, CDR2 YYREEE (reference sequence). CDR3 amino acids: CASSLRTAANEKLFF. The CDR3 nucleotides read TGTGCCAGCAGCTTGAGGACAGCCGCGAATGAAAAACTGTTTTTT.

V usage is TRBV18 and J usage is TRBJ2-7; possibly TRBD2 for D (6 bases). Trimming cost V 1 base and J 2 bases, with 15 bases left between them. Germline V gene sequence: CDR1 KGHSH, CDR2 LQKENI. This CDR3 region has 16 residues. CDR3 nucleotide sequence: TGTGCCAGCTCACCACGGCGGCTAGCGTTTACCTACGAGCAGTACTTC. Translated: CASSPRRLAFTYEQYF.

This chain links TRBV7-3 with TRBJ2-1, with D possibly matching TRBD1 (5 bases). V was shortened by 2 bases and J by 5 bases, with 7 bases between the two germline ends. This CDR3 contains 13 residues. Germline V CDR1 and CDR2: SGHTA, FQGTGA. The CDR3 protein is CASSLVRDNEQFF. CDR3 DNA: TGTGCCAGCAGCTTAGTCAGGGACAATGAGCAGTTCTTC.

Here the CDR3 reads CATSRTGLPMTDTQYF. For the CDR3, the DNA is TGTGCCACCAGCAGGACCGGACTTCCGATGACAGATACGCAGTATTTT. The rearrangement uses TRBV15 and TRBJ2-3, with a tentative D call TRBD2 (5 bases). V lost 3 bases, J lost 3 bases, and 16 bases lay in between. In germline, CDR1 is LNHNV, CDR2 YYDKDF (reference sequence). This CDR3 region has 16 residues.

V is TRBV18 and J is TRBJ1-5; possibly TRBD1 for D (5 bases). V lost 3 bases and J 0 bases, leaving 18 bases between the germline ends. The germline CDR1 and CDR2 sequences are KGHSH and LQKENI. The CDR3 contains 18 residues. CDR3: CASSPPGGTDYSNQPQHF. The DNA for the CDR3 is TGTGCCAGCTCACCTCCCGGGGGGACGGATTATAGCAATCAGCCCCAGCATTTT. The full variable domain, rest sourced from reference TRBV18 and TRBJ1-5, is NAGVMQNPRHLVRRRGQEARLRCSPMKGHSHVYWYRQLPEEGLKFMVYLQKENIIDESGMPKERFSAEFPKEGPSILRIQQVVRGDSAAYFCASSPPGGTDYSNQPQHFGDGTRLSIL.

The V call is TRBV30, the J call TRBJ1-4, with a weak D call TRBD1 (6 bases). CDR3 length: 14 amino acids. Germline V gene sequence: CDR1 GTSNPN, CDR2 SVGIG (reference sequence). V lost 3 bases and J 3 bases, leaving 11 bases between the germline ends. The CDR3 DNA reads TGTGCCTGGAGACCCGGACAGTCTAATGAAAAACTGTTTTTT. The encoded protein is CAWRPGQSNEKLFF. The whole variable domain, remainder taken from reference TRBV30 and TRBJ1-4, is SQTIHQWPATLVQPVGSPLSLECTVEGTSNPNLYWYRQAAGRGLQLLFYSVGIGQISSEVPQNLSASRPQDRQFILSSKKLLLSDSGFYLCAWRPGQSNEKLFFGSGTQLSVL.

Regarding this clone: A read error may produce the germline difference seen at one junction end. CDR3 DNA sequence: TGTGCTAGCAGCACAAATATGAACACTGAAGCTTTCTTT. This translates into CASSTNMNTEAFF. The rearrangement joins TRBV7-7 to TRBJ1-1; D is unclear. Looked up from germline, CDR1 is SSHAT and CDR2 is FNYEAQ (reference sequence). This CDR3 contains 13 residues.

V gene TRBV6-6 combines with J gene TRBJ2-7; 8 bases match TRBD1. Germline V CDR1 and CDR2: MNHNY, SVGAGI (reference sequence). This CDR3 has 15 residues. J gave up 1 base and V 5 bases, and 7 bases lay outside the gene matches. The CDR3 sequence is CASSDGQGISYEQYF. The CDR3 DNA reads TGTGCCAGCAGTGACGGACAGGGAATATCCTACGAGCAGTACTTC.

V gene TRBV5-1 combines with J gene TRBJ1-2; D call uncertain. From germline, CDR1 is SGHRS and CDR2 YFSETQ. This CDR3 is built from 15 residues. V lost 1 base and J 8 bases, leaving 18 bases between the germline ends. CDR3 region: CASSLSLGGEAGYTF. In DNA form, the CDR3 reads TGCGCCAGCAGCTTGTCTTTGGGCGGGGAGGCGGGCTACACCTTC. Full variable domain (outside the CDR3, taken from reference TRBV5-1 and TRBJ1-2): KAGVTQTPRYLIKTRGQQVTLSCSPISGHRSVSWYQQTPGQGLQFLFEYFSETQRNKGNFPGRFSGRQFSNSRSEMNVSTLELGDSALYLCASSLSLGGEAGYTFGSGTRLTVV.

The J gene is TRBJ1-4, the V gene TRBV30, with D possibly matching TRBD1 (6 bases). CDR1 and CDR2 from the germline V gene are GTSNPN and SVGIG (reference sequence). Between the trimmed V and J ends, which lost 2 bases and 8 bases, there was a span of 18 bases. The CDR3 has 15 residues. The CDR3 is CAWSRNPQGGEKLFF. DNA of the CDR3: TGTGCCTGGAGTCGGAACCCACAGGGTGGCGAAAAACTGTTTTTT.

The chain carries TRBV11-3 and TRBJ2-7; 7 nucleotides line up with TRBD1. The trim removed 4 bases at V and 0 bases at J, leaving 3 bases unmatched. The germline gives CDR1 SGHNT, CDR2 YENEEA. The CDR3 consists of 14 residues. The CDR3 DNA reads as TGTGCCAGCAGCTCCCGACAGGGCTCCTACGAGCAGTACTTC. This translates into CASSSRQGSYEQYF.

The chain couples TRBV30 to TRBJ2-7, with D uncertain. This CDR3 region has 13 residues. CDR1 is GTSNPN and CDR2 is SVGIG in the germline V gene (reference sequence). Trimming shortened V by 5 bases and J by 0 bases, and 11 bases separated the two germline ends. DNA for the CDR3: TGTGCCTGGTCGGTAAGTGGCTCCTACGAGCAGTACTTC. Translation: CAWSVSGSYEQYF.

The gene calls are TRBV5-1 and TRBJ1-1; D possibly corresponds to TRBD1 (5 bases). The CDR3 spans 13 residues. The ends were cut back, 4 bases at V and 4 bases at J, with 11 bases in the middle. Germline lookup yields CDR1 SGHRS and CDR2 YFSETQ. The CDR3 DNA reads TGCGCCAGCAGCCGGGGGTGGGCCACTGAAGCTTTCTTT. It specifies CASSRGWATEAFF.

The J gene is TRBJ2-1, the V gene TRBV19; the match to TRBD1 covers 12 bases. V lost 5 bases to trimming and J lost 0 bases; unmatched junction nucleotides: 11. This CDR3 spans 19 amino acids. From germline, CDR1 is LNHDA and CDR2 SQIVND (reference sequence). The CDR3 spells CASSSIGGQGAGSYNEQFF. CDR3 coding DNA: TGTGCCAGTAGTTCCATAGGGGGACAGGGGGCAGGCTCCTACAATGAGCAGTTCTTC.

The gene calls are TRBV28 and TRBJ2-3; TRBD2 aligns across 9 bases. The junction had 3 bases not matched to a gene; V was cut back by 5 bases and J by 0 bases. The CDR3 contains 15 residues. Germline lookup yields CDR1 MDHEN and CDR2 SYDVKM. CDR3 nucleotide sequence: TGTGCCAGCAGTCCTAGCGGGGTGAGCACAGATACGCAGTATTTT. This translates into CASSPSGVSTDTQYF.

The V and J genes are TRBV13 and TRBJ1-2; 9 nucleotides agree with TRBD1. The CDR3 loop spans 14 amino acids. With V trimmed by 5 bases and J by 6 bases, 7 bases remained unmatched. Germline loops: CDR1 PRHDT, CDR2 FYEKMQ (reference sequence). The chain's CDR3 is CASSKRTGAHGYTF. The CDR3 nucleotides read TGTGCCAGCAGCAAACGGACAGGGGCGCATGGCTACACCTTC.

The chain recombines TRBV19 with TRBJ2-3; D is perhaps TRBD1 (5 bases). Germline values: CDR1 LNHDA, CDR2 SQIVND (reference sequence). V was pared by 6 bases and J by 2 bases, with 15 bases between. This CDR3 is built from 15 residues. Here the CDR3 DNA reads TGTGCCAGTAGGGATATCAGGGCTTTCACAGATACGCAGTATTTT. Protein sequence: CASRDIRAFTDTQYF.

The chain has TRBV19 and TRBJ1-1, with TRBD1 matching 8 bases. Per germline, CDR1 LNHDA and CDR2 SQIVND (reference sequence). V dropped 5 bases and J dropped 6; count of bases not matched to a gene: 5. The CDR3 loop spans 13 amino acids. CDR3 amino acids: CASSSDRASEAFF. DNA for the CDR3: TGTGCCAGTAGTTCGGACAGGGCATCTGAAGCTTTCTTT.